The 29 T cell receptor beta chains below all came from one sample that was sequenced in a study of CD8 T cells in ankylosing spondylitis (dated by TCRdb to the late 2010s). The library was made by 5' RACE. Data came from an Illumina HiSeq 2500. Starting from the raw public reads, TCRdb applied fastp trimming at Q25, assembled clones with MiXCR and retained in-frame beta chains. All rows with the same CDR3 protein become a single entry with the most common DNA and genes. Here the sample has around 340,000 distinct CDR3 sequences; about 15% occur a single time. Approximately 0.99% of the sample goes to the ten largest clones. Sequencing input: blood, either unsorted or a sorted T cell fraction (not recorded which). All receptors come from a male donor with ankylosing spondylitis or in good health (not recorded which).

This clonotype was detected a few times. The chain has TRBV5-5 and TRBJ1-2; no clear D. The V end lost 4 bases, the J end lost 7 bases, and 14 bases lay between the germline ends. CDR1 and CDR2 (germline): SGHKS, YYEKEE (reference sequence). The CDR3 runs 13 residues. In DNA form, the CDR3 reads TGTGCCAGCAGCCCTGCAACTTGGGGTGGCTACACCTTC. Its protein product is CASSPATWGGYTF.

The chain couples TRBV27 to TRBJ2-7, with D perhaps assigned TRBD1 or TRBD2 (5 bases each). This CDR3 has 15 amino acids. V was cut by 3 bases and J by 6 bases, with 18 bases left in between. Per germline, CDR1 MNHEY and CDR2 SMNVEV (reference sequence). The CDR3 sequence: CASSLGDGPPGEQYF. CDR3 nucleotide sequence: TGTGCCAGCAGTTTGGGGGACGGACCCCCGGGCGAGCAGTACTTC.

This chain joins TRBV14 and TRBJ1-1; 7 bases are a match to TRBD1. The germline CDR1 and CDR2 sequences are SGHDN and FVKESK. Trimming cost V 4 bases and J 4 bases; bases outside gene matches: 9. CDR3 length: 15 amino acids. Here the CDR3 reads CASSPRGRWVTEAFF. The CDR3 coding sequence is TGTGCCAGCAGCCCGAGGGGGCGGTGGGTCACTGAAGCTTTCTTT.

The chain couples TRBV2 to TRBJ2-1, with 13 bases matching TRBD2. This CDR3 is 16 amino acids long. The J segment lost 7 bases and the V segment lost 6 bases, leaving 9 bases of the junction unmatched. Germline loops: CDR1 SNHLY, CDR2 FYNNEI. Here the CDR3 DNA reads TGTGCCAGCAGACAACTACTAGCGGGAGGGTGGAATGAGCAGTTCTTC. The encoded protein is CASRQLLAGGWNEQFF.

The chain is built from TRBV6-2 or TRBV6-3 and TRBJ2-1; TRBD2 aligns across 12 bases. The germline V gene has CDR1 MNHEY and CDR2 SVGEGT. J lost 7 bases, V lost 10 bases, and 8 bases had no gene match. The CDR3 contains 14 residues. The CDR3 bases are TGTGCCACCCTAGCGGGAGGGCTTGAGAATGAGCAGTTCTTC. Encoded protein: CATLAGGLENEQFF.

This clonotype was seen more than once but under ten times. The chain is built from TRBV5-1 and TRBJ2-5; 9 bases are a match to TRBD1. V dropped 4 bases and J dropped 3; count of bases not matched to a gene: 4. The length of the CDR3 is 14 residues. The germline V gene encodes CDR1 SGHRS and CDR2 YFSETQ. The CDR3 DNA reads TGCGCCAGCAGCCCAGGACAGGGGAAAGAGACCCAGTACTTC. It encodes CASSPGQGKETQYF.

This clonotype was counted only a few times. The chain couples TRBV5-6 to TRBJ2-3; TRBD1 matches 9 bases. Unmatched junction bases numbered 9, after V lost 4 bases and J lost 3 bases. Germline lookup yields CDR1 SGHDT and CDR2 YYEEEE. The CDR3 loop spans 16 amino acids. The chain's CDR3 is CASSLTQGARTDTQYF. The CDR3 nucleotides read TGTGCCAGCAGCCTCACACAGGGGGCGAGGACAGATACGCAGTATTTT.

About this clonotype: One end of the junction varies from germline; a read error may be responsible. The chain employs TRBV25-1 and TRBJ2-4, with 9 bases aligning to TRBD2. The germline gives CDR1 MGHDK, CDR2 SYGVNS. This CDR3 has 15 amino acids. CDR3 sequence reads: CASRGAGGAKDIQYF. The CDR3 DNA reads TGTGCCAGCCGAGGGGCGGGAGGGGCCAAAGACATTCAGTACTTC.

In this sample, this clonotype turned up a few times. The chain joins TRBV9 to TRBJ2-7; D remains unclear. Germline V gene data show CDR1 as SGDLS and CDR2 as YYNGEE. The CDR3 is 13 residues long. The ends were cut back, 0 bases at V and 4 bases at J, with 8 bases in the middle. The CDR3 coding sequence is TGTGCCAGCAGCGTAGATGCCGGATACGAGCAGTACTTC. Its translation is CASSVDAGYEQYF.

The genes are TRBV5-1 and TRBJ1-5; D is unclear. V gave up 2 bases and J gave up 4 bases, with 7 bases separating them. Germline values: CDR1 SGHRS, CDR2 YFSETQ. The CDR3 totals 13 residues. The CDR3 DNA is TGCGCCAGCAGCTTCGAGGCGAATCAGCCCCAGCATTTT. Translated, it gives CASSFEANQPQHF.

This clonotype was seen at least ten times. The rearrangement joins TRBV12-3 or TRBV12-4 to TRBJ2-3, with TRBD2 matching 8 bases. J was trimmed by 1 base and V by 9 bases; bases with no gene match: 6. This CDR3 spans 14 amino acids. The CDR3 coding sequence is TGTGCCAGTTCTAGCGGGTCTGGCACAGATACGCAGTATTTT. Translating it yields CASSSGSGTDTQYF.

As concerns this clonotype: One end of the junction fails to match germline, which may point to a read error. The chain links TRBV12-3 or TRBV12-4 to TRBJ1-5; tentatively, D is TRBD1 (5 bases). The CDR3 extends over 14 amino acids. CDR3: CAGSSWDGNQPQHF. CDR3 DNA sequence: TGTGCCGGCAGTTCGTGGGACGGAAATCAGCCCCAGCATTTT.

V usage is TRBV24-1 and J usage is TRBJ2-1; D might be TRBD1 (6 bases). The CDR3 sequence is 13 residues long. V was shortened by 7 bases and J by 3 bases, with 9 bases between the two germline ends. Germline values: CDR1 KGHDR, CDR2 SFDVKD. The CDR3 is CATRDSLYNEQFF. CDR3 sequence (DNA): TGTGCCACCAGGGACAGCCTCTACAATGAGCAGTTCTTC.

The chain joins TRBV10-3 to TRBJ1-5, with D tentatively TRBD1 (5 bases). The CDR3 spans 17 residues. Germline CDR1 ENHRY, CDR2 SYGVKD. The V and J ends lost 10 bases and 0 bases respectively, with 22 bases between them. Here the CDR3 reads CATHRTTGQGSNQPQHF. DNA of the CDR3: TGTGCCACCCACCGAACGACGGGCCAGGGTAGCAATCAGCCCCAGCATTTT.

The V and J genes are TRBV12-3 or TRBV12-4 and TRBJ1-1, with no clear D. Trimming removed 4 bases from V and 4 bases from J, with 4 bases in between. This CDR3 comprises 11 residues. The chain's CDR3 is CASSWTTEAFF. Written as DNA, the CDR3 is TGTGCCAGCAGTTGGACCACTGAAGCTTTCTTT.

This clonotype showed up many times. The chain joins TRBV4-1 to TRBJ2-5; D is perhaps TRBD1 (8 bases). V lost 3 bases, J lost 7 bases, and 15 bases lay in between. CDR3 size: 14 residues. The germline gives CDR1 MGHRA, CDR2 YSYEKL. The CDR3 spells CASSHTDREGTQYF. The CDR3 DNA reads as TGCGCCAGCAGCCATACGGACAGGGAGGGGACCCAGTACTTC.

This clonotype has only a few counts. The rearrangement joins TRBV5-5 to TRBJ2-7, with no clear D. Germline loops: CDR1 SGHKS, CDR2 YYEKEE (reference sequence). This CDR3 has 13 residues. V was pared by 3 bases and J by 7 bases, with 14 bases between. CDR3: CASSYPRTGEQYF. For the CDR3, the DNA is TGTGCCAGCAGCTATCCGAGGACGGGTGAGCAGTACTTC.

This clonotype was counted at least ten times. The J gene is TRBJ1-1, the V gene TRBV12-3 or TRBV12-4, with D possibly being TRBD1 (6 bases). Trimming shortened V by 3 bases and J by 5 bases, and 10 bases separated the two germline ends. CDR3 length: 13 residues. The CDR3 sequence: CASSFQGRTEAFF. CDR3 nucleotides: TGTGCCAGCAGTTTCCAGGGGAGGACTGAAGCTTTCTTT.

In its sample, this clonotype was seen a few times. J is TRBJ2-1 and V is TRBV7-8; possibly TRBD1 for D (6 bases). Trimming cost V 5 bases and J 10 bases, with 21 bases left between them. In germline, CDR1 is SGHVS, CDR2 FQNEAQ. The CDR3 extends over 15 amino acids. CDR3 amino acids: CASSPQVYRDTEQFF. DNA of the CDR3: TGTGCCAGCAGCCCACAAGTCTACCGGGACACCGAGCAGTTCTTC.

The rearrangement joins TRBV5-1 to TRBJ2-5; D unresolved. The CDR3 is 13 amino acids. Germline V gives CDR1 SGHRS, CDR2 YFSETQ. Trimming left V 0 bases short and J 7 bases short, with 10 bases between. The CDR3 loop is CASSLDLVGTQYF. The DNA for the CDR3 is TGCGCCAGCAGCTTGGACTTGGTGGGGACCCAGTACTTC.

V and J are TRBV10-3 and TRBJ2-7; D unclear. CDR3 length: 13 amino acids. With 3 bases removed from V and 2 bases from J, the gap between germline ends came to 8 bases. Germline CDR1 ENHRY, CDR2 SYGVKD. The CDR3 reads CAISDEEPYEQYF. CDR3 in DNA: TGTGCCATCAGTGACGAGGAGCCCTACGAGCAGTACTTC.

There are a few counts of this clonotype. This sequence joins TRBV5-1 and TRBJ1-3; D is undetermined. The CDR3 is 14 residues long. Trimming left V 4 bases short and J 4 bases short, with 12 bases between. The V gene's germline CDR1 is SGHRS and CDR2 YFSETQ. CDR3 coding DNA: TGCGCCAGCAGCCTGGATCAAAACGGAAACACCATATATTTT. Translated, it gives CASSLDQNGNTIYF.

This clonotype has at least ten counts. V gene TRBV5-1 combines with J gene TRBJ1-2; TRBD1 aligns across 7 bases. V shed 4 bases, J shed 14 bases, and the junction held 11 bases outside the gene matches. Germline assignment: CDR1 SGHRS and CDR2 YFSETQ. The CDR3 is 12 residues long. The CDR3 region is CASSPGTDYRTF. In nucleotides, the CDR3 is TGCGCCAGCAGCCCGGGGACAGACTACCGGACCTTC. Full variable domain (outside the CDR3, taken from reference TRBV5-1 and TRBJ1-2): KAGVTQTPRYLIKTRGQQVTLSCSPISGHRSVSWYQQTPGQGLQFLFEYFSETQRNKGNFPGRFSGRQFSNSRSEMNVSTLELGDSALYLCASSPGTDYRTFGSGTRLTVV.

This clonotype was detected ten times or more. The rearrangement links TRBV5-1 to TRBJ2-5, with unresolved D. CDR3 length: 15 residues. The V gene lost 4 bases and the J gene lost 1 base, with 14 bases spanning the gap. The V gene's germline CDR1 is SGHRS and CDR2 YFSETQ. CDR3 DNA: TGCGCCAGCAGCCCTCCCACAGCCTTCCAAGAGACCCAGTACTTC. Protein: CASSPPTAFQETQYF.

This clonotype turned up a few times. CDR3 sequence: CASRTGPGPRSGDTQYF. Written as DNA, the CDR3 is TGTGCCAGCAGGACAGGTCCGGGACCCCGAAGTGGAGATACGCAGTATTTT. V and J are TRBV12-3 or TRBV12-4 and TRBJ2-3, with D possibly TRBD1 on 6 matching bases. This CDR3 comprises 17 residues. The germline V and J ends were trimmed by 6 bases and 5 bases, with 24 bases remaining between them.

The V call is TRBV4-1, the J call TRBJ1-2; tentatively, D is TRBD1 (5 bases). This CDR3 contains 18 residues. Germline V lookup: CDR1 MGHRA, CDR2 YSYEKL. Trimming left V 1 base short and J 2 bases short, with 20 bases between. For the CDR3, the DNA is TGCGCCAGCAGCCAAGTCCCCCCACCCGGCGGGGGGAACTATGGCTACACCTTC. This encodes CASSQVPPPGGGNYGYTF.

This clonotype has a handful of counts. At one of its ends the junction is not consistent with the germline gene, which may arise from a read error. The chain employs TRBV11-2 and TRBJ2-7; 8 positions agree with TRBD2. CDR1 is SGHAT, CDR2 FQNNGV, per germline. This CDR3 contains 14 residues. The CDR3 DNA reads TGTGCCAGCAGCTCGGGGGGGCTAGCGGAGAGCGTGGACTTC. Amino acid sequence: CASSSGGLAESVDF.

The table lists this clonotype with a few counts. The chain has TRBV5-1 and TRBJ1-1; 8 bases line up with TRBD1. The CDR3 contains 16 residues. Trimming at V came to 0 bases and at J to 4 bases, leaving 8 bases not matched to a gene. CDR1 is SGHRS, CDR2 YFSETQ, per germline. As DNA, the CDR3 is TGCGCCAGCAGCTTGGCCCGGGACAGGATTGGCACTGAAGCTTTCTTT. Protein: CASSLARDRIGTEAFF.

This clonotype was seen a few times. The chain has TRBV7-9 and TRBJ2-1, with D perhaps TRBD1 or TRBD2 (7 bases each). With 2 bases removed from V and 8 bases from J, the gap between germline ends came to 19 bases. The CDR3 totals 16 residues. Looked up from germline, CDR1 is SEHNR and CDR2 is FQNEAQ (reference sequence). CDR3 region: CASSLSGGGRRDEQFF. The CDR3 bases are TGTGCCAGCAGCTTATCAGGGGGAGGGAGGAGGGATGAGCAGTTCTTC.